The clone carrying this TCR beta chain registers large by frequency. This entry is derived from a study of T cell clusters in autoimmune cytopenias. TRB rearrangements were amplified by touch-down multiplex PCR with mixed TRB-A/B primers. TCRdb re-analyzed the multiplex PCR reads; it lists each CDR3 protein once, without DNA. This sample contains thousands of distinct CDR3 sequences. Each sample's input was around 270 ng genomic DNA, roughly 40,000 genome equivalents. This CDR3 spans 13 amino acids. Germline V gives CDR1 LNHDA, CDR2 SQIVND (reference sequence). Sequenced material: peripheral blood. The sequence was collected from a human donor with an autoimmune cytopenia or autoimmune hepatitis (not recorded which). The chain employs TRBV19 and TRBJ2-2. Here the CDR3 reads CASSIGNTGELFF.